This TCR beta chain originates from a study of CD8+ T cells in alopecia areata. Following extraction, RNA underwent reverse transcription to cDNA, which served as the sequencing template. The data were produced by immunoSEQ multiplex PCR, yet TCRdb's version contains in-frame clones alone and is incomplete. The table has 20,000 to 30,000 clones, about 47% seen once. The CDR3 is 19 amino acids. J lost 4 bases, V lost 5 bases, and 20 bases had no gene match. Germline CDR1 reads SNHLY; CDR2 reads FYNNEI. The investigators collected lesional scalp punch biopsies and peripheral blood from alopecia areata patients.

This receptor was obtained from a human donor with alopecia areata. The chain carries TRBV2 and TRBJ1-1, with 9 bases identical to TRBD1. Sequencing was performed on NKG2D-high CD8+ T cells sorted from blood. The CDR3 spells CASSPTGGRTGARGTEAFF. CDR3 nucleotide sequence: TGTGCCAGCAGTCCCACAGGTGGGAGGACAGGGGCCAGGGGCACTGAAGCTTTCTTT.